A selection of T cell receptor beta chains follows, all from one sample in a study of cytomegalovirus exposure and HLA in healthy donors. Using immunoSEQ multiplex PCR, the repertoire was profiled, and TCRdb retains in-frame clones only, with some absent. Of 100,000 to 150,000 clones in the sample, more than 75% were seen once. The sample was PBMCs. These TCRs come from a female donor in good health and CMV-seronegative. Both conserved end residues are part of each CDR3. A D gene is named only where the DNA matches it firmly. Not all rows give a size; the values are once, few, many and, for expanded clones, a class.

j_gene,abundance,v_gene,d_gene,CDR3nt,CDR3aa
TRBJ2-2,-,TRBV2,TRBD2,TGTGCCAGCAGGGGCGGGGGAGTCGGGGAGCTGTTTTTT,CASRGGGVGELFF
TRBJ1-1,once,TRBV5-6,-,TGTGCCAGCAGCTTGTTTGTCCGCGGTGAGGAGACTGAAGCTTTCTTT,CASSLFVRGEETEAFF
TRBJ1-1,-,TRBV19,-,TGTGCCAGTAGCCGAGAGGCCTCCCGAGCTTTCTTT,CASSREASRAFF
TRBJ1-2,-,TRBV19,TRBD1,TGTGCCAGTAAGGAGACAGGGGTCTATGGCTACACCTTC,CASKETGVYGYTF
TRBJ2-3,few,TRBV9,-,TGTGCCAGCAGCGTAGAGGGCGGGCGCACAGATACGCAGTATTTT,CASSVEGGRTDTQYF
TRBJ2-7,-,TRBV30,-,TGTGCCTGGAGTGTGTGGCAGTTAGGACTAAACTACGAGCAGTACTTC,CAWSVWQLGLNYEQYF
TRBJ1-2,once,TRBV7-8,-,TGTGCCAGCAGCTTAGTCAGGGTCTTAGGTGGCTACACCTTC,CASSLVRVLGGYTF
TRBJ1-2,-,TRBV7-2,-,TGTGCCAGCAGCTTTTTTGATGCGATCCATGGCTACACCTTC,CASSFFDAIHGYTF
TRBJ2-7,-,TRBV28,-,TGTGCCAGCCTACTTGGAGGGTCAAATGACGAGCAGTACTTC,CASLLGGSNDEQYF
TRBJ2-7,few,TRBV30,TRBD2,TGTGCCTGGGCCCCGACTAGCGGCTACGAGCAGTACTTC,CAWAPTSGYEQYF
TRBJ2-1,-,TRBV5-1,TRBD2,TGCGCCAGCAGCTTTCAGGGGACTAGCAAAGTCAATGAGCAGTTCTTC,CASSFQGTSKVNEQFF
TRBJ2-7,-,TRBV4-2,-,TGTGCCAGCAGCCAAGAGTTGCTTCTAGGAGCCGAGCAGTACTTC,CASSQELLLGAEQYF
TRBJ2-1,-,TRBV7-2,-,TGTGCCAGCAGCTTGAGGCACTCCAACACCTTCTTC,CASSLRHSNTFF
TRBJ2-3,-,TRBV9,TRBD2,TGTGCCAGCAGCGTAGATTTAGCGGGAGATACGCAGTATTTT,CASSVDLAGDTQYF
TRBJ2-3,-,TRBV5-1,-,TGCGCCAGCAGCTTGTTAGACTCCTCCACAGATACGCAGTATTTT,CASSLLDSSTDTQYF
TRBJ2-7,-,TRBV7-8,TRBD2,TGTGCCAGCAGCTTAGGGCTAGCGGGGCACTACGAGCAGTACTTC,CASSLGLAGHYEQYF
TRBJ2-1,-,TRBV11-3,TRBD2,TGTGCCAGCAGCTTAACGACAGCGGGGAACAATGAGCAGTTCTTC,CASSLTTAGNNEQFF
TRBJ1-1,-,TRBV30,-,TGTGCCTGGAACTGGCTAGGGGGCACTGAAGCTTTCTTT,CAWNWLGGTEAFF
TRBJ2-1,-,TRBV5-6,-,TGTGCCAGCAGCTTATCACAGGGATATGAGCAGTTCTTC,CASSLSQGYEQFF
TRBJ2-3,-,TRBV19,-,TGTGCCAGTAGAGGAATTAGCGTTAGCACAGATACGCAGTATTTT,CASRGISVSTDTQYF
TRBJ2-7,-,TRBV11-3,-,TGTGCCAGCAGCGCTGGAGGCGGGTTGGGCTACGAGCAGTACTTC,CASSAGGGLGYEQYF
TRBJ1-1,-,TRBV28,TRBD1,TGTGCCAGCAGCCCGGACAGGGCGAACACTGAAGCTTTCTTT,CASSPDRANTEAFF
TRBJ2-1,few,TRBV11-2,-,TGTGCCAGCAGTGGACTTTACAATGAGCAGTTCTTC,CASSGLYNEQFF
TRBJ2-1,-,TRBV30,TRBD2,TGTGCCTGGAGTGTCGGGCTAGCGGGAGCTATGGAGCAGTTCTTC,CAWSVGLAGAMEQFF
TRBJ1-5,-,TRBV10-3,TRBD1,TGTGCCACCCGGACAGGGGGGGGAGATCAGCCCCAGCATTTT,CATRTGGGDQPQHF
TRBJ1-4,-,TRBV28,TRBD1,TGTGCCAGCAGTTCCCCCGGGACAGGAGGTGAAAAACTGTTTTTT,CASSSPGTGGEKLFF
TRBJ2-1,-,TRBV6-6,-,TGTGCCAGCAGCCTGGAGAGCTCCTACAATGAGCAGTTCTTC,CASSLESSYNEQFF
TRBJ1-5,-,TRBV28,-,TGTGCCAGCAGACAGGGTTGGGGTCAGCCCCAGCATTTT,CASRQGWGQPQHF
TRBJ2-7,-,TRBV6-5,-,TGTGCCAGCAGTTACCAAAGTGTCTCAGGCGAGCAGTACTTC,CASSYQSVSGEQYF
TRBJ1-2,-,TRBV5-4,TRBD1,TGTGCCAGCAGCTTGACAGGGGGGGGGCTTTATGGCTACACCTTC,CASSLTGGGLYGYTF
TRBJ2-4,once,TRBV13,-,TGTGCCAGCAGCCTGAGCCCTTCGGATGGCCGGGTAACCGCCTGGAACATTCAGTACTTC,CASSLSPSDGRVTAWNIQYF
TRBJ2-4,-,TRBV2,-,TGTGCCAGCAGTGCCGCAGGGTCCAAAAACATTCAGTACTTC,CASSAAGSKNIQYF